Listed below are T cell receptor beta chains from one sample, sequenced in a study of T cell responses to AZD1222 COVID-19 vaccine. TCRdb's table, derived via immunoSEQ multiplex PCR, lists solely in-frame clones and lacks some. The sample holds about 140,000 clones; approximately 93% are singletons and the top ten take around 0.9%. The sequencing used peripheral blood, collected on day 0 of MenACWY control vaccination. These receptors were obtained from an adult in good health. CDR3s include the opening cysteine and the closing phenylalanine or tryptophan. A D gene is named only where the DNA matches it firmly. Size is omitted from some rows. Given values are once, few, many or a class for expanded clones.

V: TRBV3-1/TRBV3-2; size: -; D: -; J: TRBJ1-2; DNA: TGTGCCAGCAGCCAAGCGGTGGGGGGTGGTGGCTACACCTTC; CDR3: CASSQAVGGGGYTF
V: TRBV15; size: -; D: -; J: TRBJ1-4; DNA: TGTGCCACCAGCAGTCCAGAAAGATTCGAGGAAAAACTGTTTTTT; CDR3: CATSSPERFEEKLFF
V: TRBV4-2; size: -; D: TRBD2; J: TRBJ2-2; DNA: TGTGCCAGCAGCCAAGGGGGACGGGGGGGCTCCACCGGGGAGCTGTTTTTT; CDR3: CASSQGGRGGSTGELFF
V: TRBV5-1; size: -; D: -; J: TRBJ2-2; DNA: TGCGCCAGCAGCTCTCCCTCAGGCGGGACTAACACCGGGGAGCTGTTTTTT; CDR3: CASSSPSGGTNTGELFF
V: TRBV5-6; size: -; D: TRBD2; J: TRBJ2-7; DNA: TGTGCCAGCAGCTTGGTTCTCTCGCGGGAGTTTGGCGAGCAGTACTTC; CDR3: CASSLVLSREFGEQYF
V: TRBV24-1; size: -; D: -; J: TRBJ2-4; DNA: TGTGCCACCAGTGACAAAGCCAAAAACATTCAGTACTTC; CDR3: CATSDKAKNIQYF
V: TRBV6-5; size: -; D: -; J: TRBJ1-6; DNA: TGTGCCAGCAGCGCCCAGGGTCCCGATTCACCCCTCCACTTT; CDR3: CASSAQGPDSPLHF
V: TRBV19; size: -; D: TRBD1; J: TRBJ1-6; DNA: TGTGCCAGTAGCAGGGGGCTGAATTCACCCCTCCACTTT; CDR3: CASSRGLNSPLHF
V: TRBV7-9; size: -; D: -; J: TRBJ1-4; DNA: TGTGCCAGCAGCCCGAGGGGACCAACTAATGAAAAACTGTTTTTT; CDR3: CASSPRGPTNEKLFF
V: TRBV6-4; size: -; D: -; J: TRBJ1-5; DNA: TGTGCCAGCAGCGGAGATGACAGGTCCAATCAGCCCCAGCATTTT; CDR3: CASSGDDRSNQPQHF
V: TRBV7-9; size: few; D: -; J: TRBJ2-5; DNA: TGTGCCAGCAGCTTCTGGGAGCGCCGGGAGACCCAGTACTTC; CDR3: CASSFWERRETQYF
V: TRBV7-9; size: -; D: -; J: TRBJ2-1; DNA: TGTGCCAGCGGCCAAGGGCCGGGGAATGAGCAGTTCTTC; CDR3: CASGQGPGNEQFF
V: TRBV18; size: -; D: -; J: TRBJ2-7; DNA: TGTGCCAGCTCAGTCACGGACTTCACCTACGAGCAGTACTTC; CDR3: CASSVTDFTYEQYF
V: TRBV10-3; size: -; D: TRBD1; J: TRBJ2-7; DNA: TGTGCCATCAGGGGGGACAGGGGGCAACACGAGCAGTACTTC; CDR3: CAIRGDRGQHEQYF
V: TRBV12-3/TRBV12-4; size: -; D: -; J: TRBJ2-1; DNA: TGTGCCAGCAGTTTAGCAGGGAATGAGCAGTTCTTC; CDR3: CASSLAGNEQFF
V: TRBV28; size: -; D: TRBD1; J: TRBJ1-6; DNA: TGTGCCAGCAGAAGACAGGGGAGTTCACCCCTCCACTTT; CDR3: CASRRQGSSPLHF
V: TRBV7-2; size: -; D: -; J: TRBJ2-3; DNA: TGTGCCAGCAGCTTTGATGACCACACAGATACGCAGTATTTT; CDR3: CASSFDDHTDTQYF
V: TRBV29-1; size: -; D: -; J: TRBJ1-1; DNA: TGCAGCGTTGAAGAAGGGGGGTGGAACACTGAAGCTTTCTTT; CDR3: CSVEEGGWNTEAFF
V: TRBV27; size: -; D: TRBD2; J: TRBJ2-1; DNA: TGTGCCAGCAGTTTCTGGCTAGCGGGAGTCAATGAGCAGTTCTTC; CDR3: CASSFWLAGVNEQFF
V: TRBV7-9; size: -; D: TRBD1; J: TRBJ1-3; DNA: TGTGCCAGCAGCTCGCTGACAGGGGTGGGAAACACCATATATTTT; CDR3: CASSSLTGVGNTIYF
V: TRBV19; size: few; D: TRBD1; J: TRBJ1-6; DNA: TGTGCCAGTAGTATCATTTGGAGGGGGCAGCGTGATTCACCCCTCCACTTT; CDR3: CASSIIWRGQRDSPLHF
V: TRBV5-1; size: -; D: TRBD1; J: TRBJ1-1; DNA: TGCGCCAGCAGCTTGAGACAGGGACGGTACACTGAAGCTTTCTTT; CDR3: CASSLRQGRYTEAFF
V: TRBV5-4; size: -; D: TRBD2; J: TRBJ2-2; DNA: TGTGCCAGCAGCTACGGACTAGCGGGAGCCGACACCGGGGAGCTGTTTTTT; CDR3: CASSYGLAGADTGELFF
V: TRBV27; size: -; D: TRBD2; J: TRBJ2-7; DNA: TGTGCCAGCAGCACACAGACTAGCGGGAGGTCCTACGAGCAGTACTTC; CDR3: CASSTQTSGRSYEQYF
V: TRBV5-1; size: -; D: -; J: TRBJ1-1; DNA: TGCGCCAGCAGCAACACCCGGGGGACTGAAGCTTTCTTT; CDR3: CASSNTRGTEAFF
V: TRBV18; size: -; D: -; J: TRBJ1-3; DNA: TGTGCCAGCTCACCACAGGGTATCATTGGAAACACCATATATTTT; CDR3: CASSPQGIIGNTIYF
V: TRBV5-1; size: -; D: -; J: TRBJ2-1; DNA: TGCGCCAGCGGCGCATTGGGCCCGGCCTACAATGAGCAGTTCTTC; CDR3: CASGALGPAYNEQFF
V: TRBV10-3; size: -; D: -; J: TRBJ2-7; DNA: TGTGCCATCAGTGAGACGAGCATCCCGGACGGCACCTACGAGCAGTACTTC; CDR3: CAISETSIPDGTYEQYF
V: TRBV2; size: -; D: -; J: TRBJ2-5; DNA: TGTGCCAGCAGTGCGGCCGGGCCGGAGGAGACCCAGTACTTC; CDR3: CASSAAGPEETQYF
V: TRBV2; size: -; D: -; J: TRBJ1-2; DNA: TGTGCCAGCAGTGGAGGGTCGTATGGCTACACCTTC; CDR3: CASSGGSYGYTF
V: TRBV3-1/TRBV3-2; size: -; D: TRBD2; J: TRBJ2-5; DNA: TGTGCCAGCAGCCAGGGACGAGCGGGGCCGCTGGGGACCCAGTACTTC; CDR3: CASSQGRAGPLGTQYF
V: TRBV6-5; size: -; D: -; J: TRBJ2-7; DNA: TGTGCCAGCAGTTACGCCCGAAGCCGCTCGTCCGAGCAGTACTTC; CDR3: CASSYARSRSSEQYF
V: TRBV11-1; size: -; D: TRBD2; J: TRBJ2-1; DNA: TGTGCCAGCAGCCCAGTAGCGGGGGGCTCCTACAATGAGCAGTTCTTC; CDR3: CASSPVAGGSYNEQFF
V: TRBV4-3; size: -; D: TRBD1; J: TRBJ2-6; DNA: TGCGCCAGCAGCCCCAGGGACAGGGGATACTCTGGGGCCAACGTCCTGACTTTC; CDR3: CASSPRDRGYSGANVLTF
V: TRBV19; size: -; D: -; J: TRBJ1-2; DNA: TGTGCCAGTAGTACCGGGACGCGGAACTATGGCTACACCTTC; CDR3: CASSTGTRNYGYTF
V: TRBV10-3; size: -; D: -; J: TRBJ1-2; DNA: TGTGCCATCAGTGTGAGTGCACGCTATGGCTACACCTTC; CDR3: CAISVSARYGYTF
V: TRBV9; size: -; D: TRBD1; J: TRBJ2-1; DNA: TGTGCCAGCAGCGTCGAAGGAGGAGACACGGGACAGCTAGCCTACAATGAGCAGTTCTTC; CDR3: CASSVEGGDTGQLAYNEQFF
V: TRBV7-2; size: -; D: -; J: TRBJ1-1; DNA: TGTGCCAGCAGCCGCGGGGAGGGGGCTGAAGCTTTCTTT; CDR3: CASSRGEGAEAFF
V: TRBV2; size: -; D: TRBD1; J: TRBJ1-1; DNA: TGTGCCAGCCGGGACAGGGGGTTCATGAACACTGAAGCTTTCTTT; CDR3: CASRDRGFMNTEAFF
V: TRBV21-1; size: -; D: -; J: TRBJ2-2; DNA: TGTGCCAGCAGCAAAGCGCCTGGGGAAACGAACACCGGGGAGCTGTTTTTT; CDR3: CASSKAPGETNTGELFF
V: TRBV2; size: -; D: -; J: TRBJ2-2; DNA: TGTGCCAGCACCAAAACAGGCTCAGACACCGGGGAGCTGTTTTTT; CDR3: CASTKTGSDTGELFF
V: TRBV27; size: -; D: -; J: TRBJ1-5; DNA: TGTGCCAGCAGTGTCCAGAGCAATCAGCCCCAGCATTTT; CDR3: CASSVQSNQPQHF
V: TRBV27; size: once; D: TRBD2; J: TRBJ2-1; DNA: TGTGCCAGCAGTTTCTCTAGTTCTAGCGGGATAACCTACAATGAGCAGTTCTTC; CDR3: CASSFSSSSGITYNEQFF
V: TRBV5-1; size: -; D: TRBD1; J: TRBJ1-1; DNA: TGCGCCAGCAGCTTAAGACAGGGGAACACTGAAGCTTTCTTT; CDR3: CASSLRQGNTEAFF
V: TRBV28; size: -; D: -; J: TRBJ1-6; DNA: TGTGCCAGCACTTCCGGGACGGAAAATTCACCCCTCCACTTT; CDR3: CASTSGTENSPLHF
V: TRBV12-5; size: -; D: TRBD2; J: TRBJ2-1; DNA: TGTGCTAGTGGTTTGGTACTAGCGGGGGGCTTTTTCGGCAATGAGCAGTTCTTC; CDR3: CASGLVLAGGFFGNEQFF
V: TRBV5-6; size: -; D: -; J: TRBJ1-2; DNA: TGTGCCAGCAGCTTGGGCGGAAACACCTATGGCTACACCTTC; CDR3: CASSLGGNTYGYTF